One and the same sample provided the 32 T cell receptor beta chains below, sequenced in a study of cytomegalovirus exposure and HLA in healthy donors. The PCR ran on 60 Vbeta and 13 Jbeta primers. Using immunoSEQ multiplex PCR, the repertoire was profiled, and TCRdb retains in-frame clones only, with some absent. The repertoire table contains over 100,000 clones. Sequenced: PBMCs. The receptors shown here come from a man aged 25-45 years in good health and CMV-seronegative.

The rearrangement uses TRBV1 and TRBJ2-5; the D call in the table, TRBD2, was not verified against the DNA. TRBV1 is a pseudogene segment. The CDR3 spans 15 residues. In DNA form, the CDR3 reads TGCACCAGCAGCCGGAGGCGGGGGAGAAGAGAGACCCAGTACTTC. Amino acid sequence: CTSSRRRGRRETQYF.

This sequence joins TRBV5-4 and TRBJ1-3; unclear D gene. This CDR3 spans 15 amino acids. Per germline, CDR1 SGHNT and CDR2 YYREEE (reference sequence). V was pared by 1 base and J by 0 bases, with 8 bases between. The CDR3 nucleotides read TGTGCCAGCAGCTTGTCTACCACCTCTGGAAACACCATATATTTT. Translating gives CASSLSTTSGNTIYF. Full variable domain (outside the CDR3, taken from reference TRBV5-4 and TRBJ1-3): ETGVTQSPTHLIKTRGQQVTLRCSSQSGHNTVSWYQQALGQGPQFIFQYYREEENGRGNFPPRFSGLQFPNYSSELNVNALELDDSALYLCASSLSTTSGNTIYFGEGSWLTVV.

The chain employs TRBV6-5 and TRBJ2-3; TRBD1 is a possible D gene (5 bases). Germline assignment: CDR1 MNHEY and CDR2 SVGAGI. Trimming cost V 7 bases and J 7 bases, with 15 bases left between them. The CDR3 spans 13 residues. In DNA form, the CDR3 reads TGTGCCAGCACCGCACAAGGGGTAAATACGCAGTATTTT. Protein product: CASTAQGVNTQYF.

For this clone: One junction end disagrees with the germline gene, perhaps due to a read error. The rearrangement joins TRBV6-4 to TRBJ2-3; D perhaps matches TRBD1 (6 bases). The CDR3 sequence is 13 residues long. Germline-derived CDR1 and CDR2 are MRHNA and SNTAGT. CDR3 loop: CVSSPQGLDTQYF. The DNA for the CDR3 is TGTGTCAGCAGCCCACAGGGTTTAGATACGCAGTATTTT.

The chain couples TRBV6-1 to TRBJ1-1; 7 bases align to TRBD1. J gave up 5 bases and V 2 bases, and 5 bases lay outside the gene matches. Germline V gene lookup returns CDR1 MNHNS and CDR2 SASEGT. The CDR3 runs to 14 residues. The CDR3 DNA is TGTGCCAGCAGTGAATCCAGGGGGAGGACTGAAGCTTTCTTT. Its translation: CASSESRGRTEAFF.

The V call is TRBV4-3, the J call TRBJ2-7; 8 nucleotides line up with TRBD1. Trimming took 2 bases from V and 2 from J; bases not matched to a gene: 5. Germline V lookup: CDR1 LGHNA, CDR2 YSLEER. The CDR3 sequence is 15 residues long. The DNA of the CDR3 is TGCGCCAGCAGCCAATTGACAGGGGTCCCCTACGAGCAGTACTTC. It translates to CASSQLTGVPYEQYF.

The rearrangement uses TRBV5-4 and TRBJ2-4; D gene ambiguous. The V gene lost 4 bases and the J gene lost 1 base, with 6 bases spanning the gap. This CDR3 has 13 amino acids. Germline loops: CDR1 SGHNT, CDR2 YYREEE (reference sequence). The CDR3 sequence: CASSIPAKNIQYF. The CDR3 DNA follows: TGTGCCAGCAGCATCCCGGCCAAAAACATTCAGTACTTC.

The chain has TRBV30 and TRBJ1-5; TRBD1 agrees at 8 bases. CDR3 length: 19 residues. V was pared by 0 bases and J by 0 bases, with 13 bases of the junction left unmatched. Germline assignment: CDR1 GTSNPN and CDR2 SVGIG (reference sequence). The CDR3 is CAWSVHSGQVLYSNQPQHF. CDR3 DNA: TGTGCCTGGAGTGTACACTCGGGACAGGTACTCTATAGCAATCAGCCCCAGCATTTT.

The V gene is TRBV19, the J gene TRBJ1-1, with 8 nucleotides matching TRBD1. The germline V gene encodes CDR1 LNHDA and CDR2 SQIVND (reference sequence). V lost 5 bases and J lost 5; bases outside the gene matches: 10. This CDR3 spans 15 amino acids. DNA of the CDR3: TGTGCCAGTAGTTTCTGGGGACAGGCCTGGACTGAAGCTTTCTTT. Amino acid sequence: CASSFWGQAWTEAFF. Looking up the rest from reference TRBV19 and TRBJ1-1 gives the full variable domain: DGGITQSPKYLFRKEGQNVTLSCEQNLNHDAMYWYRQDPGQGLRLIYYSQIVNDFQKGDIAEGYSVSREKKESFPLTVTSAQKNPTAFYLCASSFWGQAWTEAFFGQGTRLTVV.

With respect to this clone: Within the sample, other DNA sequences also encode this same CDR3. The chain has TRBV5-4 and TRBJ2-5; 7 nucleotides agree with TRBD2. The CDR3 sequence is 15 residues long. Per the germline V gene, CDR1 is SGHNT and CDR2 is YYREEE (reference sequence). Trimming cost V 4 bases and J 1 base; bases outside gene matches: 7. CDR3 nucleotides: TGTGCCAGCAGCCCCGGGGGGTCCCTCCAAGAGACCCAGTACTTC. Amino acid sequence: CASSPGGSLQETQYF.

The J gene is TRBJ2-7, the V gene TRBV27; a weak D match, TRBD1 (5 bases). Germline V gene lookup returns CDR1 MNHEY and CDR2 SMNVEV (reference sequence). The CDR3 consists of 14 residues. V gave up 5 bases and J gave up 3 bases, with 14 bases separating them. In DNA, the CDR3 is TGTGCCAGCAGTCTCAGGGTAACGGGCTACGAGCAGTACTTC. Protein: CASSLRVTGYEQYF.

The gene calls are TRBV28 and TRBJ2-5; D is possibly TRBD1 (5 bases). Germline V gives CDR1 MDHEN, CDR2 SYDVKM. This CDR3 is 14 amino acids long. V was trimmed by 3 bases and J by 2 bases, leaving 10 bases between them. The CDR3 here is CASSFPTVQETQYF. The CDR3 bases are TGTGCCAGCAGTTTCCCGACAGTACAAGAGACCCAGTACTTC.

The CDR3 protein is CSVEALPSYEQYF. The CDR3 coding sequence is TGCAGCGTTGAAGCCCTCCCCTCCTACGAGCAGTACTTC. This chain uses TRBV29-1 with TRBJ2-7; D is uncertain. Trimming left V 1 base short and J 0 bases short, with 7 bases between. Germline V gene sequence: CDR1 SQVTM, CDR2 ANQGSEA. This CDR3 region has 13 residues.

The rearrangement joins TRBV6-5 to TRBJ1-2; 7 nucleotides agree with TRBD1. CDR1 is MNHEY and CDR2 is SVGAGI in the germline V gene. V was pared by 5 bases and J by 8 bases, with 8 bases of the junction left unmatched. The CDR3 sequence is 13 residues long. The CDR3 spells CASSQQGSGGYTF. The CDR3 DNA sequence: TGTGCCAGCAGTCAACAGGGGAGTGGGGGCTACACCTTC.

The CDR3 here is CASSTPGQGASGYTF. The CDR3 bases are TGTGCCAGCAGCACACCGGGACAGGGGGCGTCGGGCTACACCTTC. The gene calls are TRBV5-4 and TRBJ1-2, with TRBD1 matching over 12 bases. Germline V gene lookup returns CDR1 SGHNT and CDR2 YYREEE (reference sequence). Trimming at V came to 4 bases and at J to 8 bases, leaving 9 bases not matched to a gene. The CDR3 consists of 15 residues.

The chain uses TRBV9 and TRBJ1-1, with a tentative D call TRBD1 (6 bases). There are 13 residues in the CDR3. Trimming pared 4 bases from V and 4 bases from J, leaving 11 bases between. The germline gives CDR1 SGDLS, CDR2 YYNGEE. DNA for the CDR3: TGTGCCAGCAGCCCGTGGACAGCCACTGAAGCTTTCTTT. This codes for CASSPWTATEAFF.

This chain connects TRBV15 to TRBJ2-1; no reliable D call. The length of the CDR3 is 15 residues. V was cut by 0 bases and J by 6 bases, with 12 bases left in between. Germline assignment: CDR1 LNHNV and CDR2 YYDKDF (reference sequence). CDR3 bases: TGTGCCACCAGCAGAGATAGCCCCCTGGGCAATGAGCAGTTCTTC. It codes for CATSRDSPLGNEQFF. The full variable domain, with the rest looked up from reference TRBV15 and TRBJ2-1, is DAMVIQNPRYQVTQFGKPVTLSCSQTLNHNVMYWYQQKSSQAPKLLFHYYDKDFNNEADTPDNFQSRRPNTSFCFLDIRSPGLGDTAMYLCATSRDSPLGNEQFFGPGTRLTVL.

The CDR3 DNA is TGTGCCAGCAGCCGAGTTCCGGGCCCCCGGGAGGAGCAGTTCTTC. Protein sequence: CASSRVPGPREEQFF. The chain joins TRBV5-4 to TRBJ2-1; D possibly corresponds to TRBD2 (6 bases). CDR1 and CDR2 (germline): SGHNT, YYREEE (reference sequence). The V gene lost 4 bases and the J gene lost 10 bases, with 21 bases spanning the gap. This CDR3 is 15 amino acids long.

The rearrangement links TRBV21-1 to TRBJ1-2; the DNA was not used to check the table's D call, TRBD1. TRBV21-1 is recorded as a pseudogene. CDR3 size: 16 residues. The CDR3 coding sequence is TGTGCCAGCACAAACCTGCAGGGGGCAATAAACTATGGCTACACCTTC. Its protein is CASTNLQGAINYGYTF.

A word on this clone: This sample also contains other DNA sequences that code for the same CDR3. The chain employs TRBV6-5 and TRBJ1-6; 7 nucleotides align to TRBD1. Germline CDR1 reads MNHEY; CDR2 reads SVGAGI. The CDR3 spans 16 residues. Unmatched junction bases numbered 5, after V lost 0 bases and J lost 6 bases. In DNA, the CDR3 is TGTGCCAGCAGTTACTCAAGGGACAGTACTAATTCACCCCTCCACTTT. Amino acid sequence: CASSYSRDSTNSPLHF.

Concerning this clone itself: The sample contains more than one DNA sequence encoding this CDR3. V gene TRBV7-9 combines with J gene TRBJ1-1, with a tentative D call TRBD1 (5 bases). Germline CDR1 is SEHNR and CDR2 is FQNEAQ (reference sequence). Trimming took 5 bases from V and 0 from J, leaving 10 bases between them. This CDR3 spans 14 amino acids. The CDR3 bases are TGTGCCAGCAGCACCGGACAAGTGAACACTGAAGCTTTCTTT. As protein: CASSTGQVNTEAFF.

The chain combines TRBV7-9 with TRBJ2-6; D not certain. This CDR3 contains 16 residues. CDR1 is SEHNR, CDR2 FQNEAQ, per germline (reference sequence). The germline V and J ends were trimmed by 6 bases and 1 base, with 13 bases remaining between them. The CDR3, as DNA: TGTGCCAGCAGACTTGGGCCCTATTCTGGGGCCAACGTCCTGACTTTC. This encodes CASRLGPYSGANVLTF.

The V call is TRBV5-6, the J call TRBJ1-3; possible D gene TRBD1, 5 bases. The CDR3 covers 16 residues. Trimming left V 4 bases short and J 0 bases short, with 14 bases between. Germline CDR1 SGHDT, CDR2 YYEEEE. CDR3 coding DNA: TGTGCCAGCAGCACCAACAGGTTTTTCTCTGGAAACACCATATATTTT. It yields the protein CASSTNRFFSGNTIYF.

Of note for this clone: The CDR3 does not end in the conserved phenylalanine or tryptophan, so this is likely a read error. The rearrangement uses TRBV9 and TRBJ1-2; 9 nucleotides align to TRBD1. After removal of 0 bases from V and 1 base from J, the junction contained 7 bases not matched to a gene. In germline, CDR1 is SGDLS, CDR2 YYNGEE. The CDR3 has 17 residues. The DNA for the CDR3 is TGTGCCAGCAGCGTAGCGGGACAGGGCTCTTATAACTATGGCTACACCCTC. Translation gives CASSVAGQGSYNYGYTL.

CDR3 bases: TGTGCCAGCAGGGGACAGGGAACCCACGAGCAGTACTTC. Translated, it gives CASRGQGTHEQYF. The rearrangement links TRBV6-5 to TRBJ2-5; 9 bases fit TRBD1. The J call may be in error: the DNA end matches TRBJ2-7 better. The V gene's germline CDR1 is MNHEY and CDR2 SVGAGI. The CDR3 is made up of 13 amino acids.

The chain couples TRBV14 to TRBJ2-5; 12 bases agree with TRBD1. The DNA end is a closer match to TRBJ2-7, so the J assignment may be wrong. The CDR3 contains 17 residues. Germline V gene lookup returns CDR1 SGHDN and CDR2 FVKESK. The CDR3 loop is CASSQPGQGARRYEQYF. The CDR3 coding sequence is TGTGCCAGCAGCCAACCGGGACAGGGGGCTCGGCGCTACGAGCAGTACTTC.

The rearrangement links TRBV28 to TRBJ2-3; TRBD1 agrees at 11 bases. Looked up from germline, CDR1 is MDHEN and CDR2 is SYDVKM. The ends lost 5 bases at V and 4 bases at J; junction bases unmatched: 11. The CDR3 is 17 amino acids. The CDR3 sequence is CASSTNFPGQGADTQYF. The CDR3 coding sequence is TGTGCCAGCAGTACGAACTTCCCGGGACAGGGGGCAGATACGCAGTATTTT.

The rearrangement joins TRBV27 to TRBJ1-4, with TRBD1 matching 8 bases. This CDR3 region has 17 residues. Trimming took 1 base from V and 4 from J; bases not matched to a gene: 8. CDR1 and CDR2 from the germline V gene are MNHEY and SMNVEV (reference sequence). CDR3 coding DNA: TGTGCCAGCAGTTTATTGGGAACAGGGGGTAATAATGAAAAACTGTTTTTT. This encodes CASSLLGTGGNNEKLFF.

This chain connects TRBV6-5 to TRBJ1-2; possibly TRBD1 for D (5 bases). The CDR3 is 14 amino acids. Trimming pared 4 bases from V and 4 bases from J, leaving 13 bases between. Germline-derived CDR1 and CDR2 are MNHEY and SVGAGI. The CDR3 sequence: CASSSDKGSYGYTF. CDR3 nucleotide sequence: TGTGCCAGCAGTTCGGACAAGGGTAGCTATGGCTACACCTTC.

This rearrangement joins TRBV2 to TRBJ2-7; 8 bases are a match to TRBD1. V shed 9 bases and J 2 bases; nucleotides not matched to a gene: 6. CDR3 size: 13 residues. Per the germline V gene, CDR1 is SNHLY and CDR2 is FYNNEI. CDR3 residues: CASGQGPTYEQYF. CDR3 bases: TGTGCCAGTGGACAGGGCCCTACCTACGAGCAGTACTTC.

The genes are TRBV7-2 and TRBJ2-3, with 8 bases that match TRBD1. Germline V CDR1 and CDR2: SGHTA, FQGNSA. CDR3 length equals 15 residues. V was pared by 6 bases and J by 2 bases, with 7 bases of the junction left unmatched. CDR3 sequence: CASSPTGADTDTQYF. For the CDR3, the DNA is TGTGCCAGCAGTCCGACAGGGGCCGACACAGATACGCAGTATTTT.

The rearrangement links TRBV7-9 to TRBJ1-2; D may be TRBD1 (6 bases). Germline V gene data show CDR1 as SEHNR and CDR2 as FQNEAQ (reference sequence). Trimming took 1 base from V and 2 from J, leaving 20 bases between them. There are 18 residues in the CDR3. The CDR3 is CASSLGTQRTVRNYGYTF. The CDR3 DNA is TGTGCCAGCAGCTTAGGAACTCAACGGACAGTACGAAACTATGGCTACACCTTC. The full variable domain, in which reference TRBV7-9 and TRBJ1-2 provide the parts outside the CDR3, is DTGVSQNPRHKITKRGQNVTFRCDPISEHNRLYWYRQTLGQGPEFLTYFQNEAQLEKSRLLSDRFSAERPKGSFSTLEIQRTEQGDSAMYLCASSLGTQRTVRNYGYTFGSGTRLTVV.